This T cell receptor beta chain was captured in a study of blood T cell repertoires in COVID-19. Turning to the study itself: Researchers got acute and convalescent COVID-19 samples from the United States, Italy and Spain. T cells, B-cell-depleted T cells, or PBMCs provided the cDNA or gDNA that served as material.

The CDR3 extends over 13 amino acids. Trimming left V 4 bases short and J 6 bases short, with 13 bases between. Germline V gene sequence: CDR1 SGHRS, CDR2 YFSETQ. In the original workflow: Amplification of reference gene primers provided the estimated nucleated cell counts. Libraries were prepared by immunoSEQ multiplex PCR; TCRdb keeps only in-frame clonotypes and omits some of them. V, J and clone size reflect that table, while D and trimming were determined from the DNA. The repertoire holds around 77,000 clones, with more than 75% as singletons. This sequence joins TRBV5-1 and TRBJ1-2, with D possibly TRBD1 on 5 matching bases. The source is a man in his 70s with active or convalescent COVID-19. Sequencing was performed on peripheral blood. The chain's CDR3 is CASSETGPDGYTF. CDR3 in DNA: TGCGCCAGCAGCGAAACAGGACCTGATGGCTACACCTTC.